The clone carrying this T cell receptor (beta chain) was observed at least ten times. Its specificity is unknown. This specimen comes from a study of CD8 T cells in ankylosing spondylitis. Researchers built TCR beta libraries using quantitative 5'-RACE with molecular barcodes. A single record per CDR3 protein comes from TCRdb applying MiXCR to the 5' RACE reads. The sample has some 130,000 distinct CDR3 sequences; approximately 7.4% are singletons. Study findings and constraints: Within ankylosing spondylitis blood, a TCR beta motif made up of fewer than ten highly homologous variants appeared to be characteristic. Before this, some motif variants had been reported in reactive arthritis synovial fluid and blood.

The receptor's source is a female donor with ankylosing spondylitis or in good health (not recorded which). Sequencing was done on a sample of blood, either unsorted or a sorted T cell fraction (not recorded which).

CDR3 loop: CASSQTFRDREPEAFF. As DNA, the CDR3 is TGCGCCAGCAGCCAAACGTTCCGGGACAGGGAGCCTGAAGCTTTCTTT. The chain carries TRBV4-1 and TRBJ1-1; 9 nucleotides line up with TRBD1. Germline V gene sequence: CDR1 MGHRA, CDR2 YSYEKL. The V and J ends lost 2 bases and 6 bases, in that order; junction bases with no gene match: 10. The CDR3 contains 16 residues.